This passage covers 11 T cell receptor beta chains from one sample sequenced in a study of blood T cells in healthy people across ages. It was with a sample-barcoded 5' primer and a J-beta primer mix that a second PCR of about 6 to 12 cycles was run. TCRdb re-called the 5' RACE reads through MiXCR, storing one row per CDR3 protein. Seen here are about 1.6 million distinct CDR3 sequences, about 31% observed once, and the top ten hold around 11%. The sequenced material came from blood. These receptors were taken from a woman aged 25 to 45 in good health.

The chain employs TRBV3-1 and TRBJ2-3; 10 nucleotides match TRBD2. Germline trimming cut 4 bases from V and 0 bases from J; bases unmatched to any gene: 10. The V gene's germline CDR1 is LGHDT and CDR2 YNNKEL (reference sequence). The CDR3 is made up of 18 amino acids. CDR3 protein: CASSPTSGDPSSTDTQYF. CDR3 sequence (DNA): TGTGCCAGCAGCCCCACTAGCGGGGATCCCTCTAGCACAGATACGCAGTATTTT.

This chain connects TRBV6-6 to TRBJ2-1; D unclear. V dropped 11 bases and J dropped 7 bases, with 24 bases sitting between them. The CDR3 loop spans 15 amino acids. The germline V gene has CDR1 MNHNY and CDR2 SVGAGI (reference sequence). The CDR3 region is CAAHDFGRPLNEQFF. DNA for the CDR3: TGTGCCGCGCATGATTTCGGGCGCCCGTTGAATGAGCAGTTCTTC.

The chain has TRBV2 and TRBJ1-1; D remains ambiguous. CDR3 length equals 15 residues. CDR1 and CDR2 from the germline V gene are SNHLY and FYNNEI. The V end lost 2 bases, the J end lost 2 bases, and 12 bases lay between the germline ends. This chain's CDR3 is CASSESGTPNTEAFF. DNA of the CDR3: TGTGCCAGCAGTGAATCGGGCACACCTAACACTGAAGCTTTCTTT.

This clonotype was seen more than once but under ten times. The chain couples TRBV4-1 to TRBJ1-2; D gene unclear. Trimming stripped 8 bases from V and 8 bases from J, with 18 bases between. Germline V gene data show CDR1 as MGHRA and CDR2 as YSYEKL. This CDR3 is 13 amino acids long. CDR3 amino acids: CASHGSWSEGYTF. CDR3 DNA sequence: TGCGCCAGCCACGGTTCGTGGTCGGAGGGCTACACCTTC.

This chain joins TRBV20-1 and TRBJ2-1, with D tentatively TRBD2 (6 bases). Trimming left V 5 bases short and J 2 bases short, with 13 bases between. The CDR3 totals 14 residues. Germline CDR1 and CDR2: DFQATT and SNEGSKA (reference sequence). CDR3 nucleotide sequence: TGCAGTGCTTGGGACTCCGAAGCCTACAATGAGCAGTTCTTC. Translating gives CSAWDSEAYNEQFF.

This clonotype was seen at least ten times. The chain couples TRBV27 to TRBJ2-7; 10 bases are shared with TRBD1. J lost 2 bases, V lost 6 bases, and 4 bases had no gene match. CDR1 and CDR2 from the germline V gene are MNHEY and SMNVEV (reference sequence). This CDR3 region has 14 residues. The CDR3 DNA is TGTGCCAGCAGAACCGGGACAGGGGCCTACGAGCAGTACTTC. Amino acid sequence: CASRTGTGAYEQYF.

On this clonotype itself: The CDR3 does not close with the conserved phenylalanine or tryptophan, likely indicating a read error. The chain employs TRBV27 and TRBJ2-4; TRBD1 agrees at 11 bases. The tail of the sequence fits TRBJ2-7 better, so the J call may be wrong. The CDR3 length is 14 residues. Per germline, CDR1 MNHEY and CDR2 SMNVEV (reference sequence). CDR3 bases: TGTGCCAGCAGTTCCGGACAGGGGGCCAACGAGCAGTACTTA. This translates into CASSSGQGANEQYL.

Note on this clonotype: A much more abundant neighbour one base away suggests this may be a read error. The genes are TRBV20-1 and TRBJ2-5; no clear D. There are 12 residues in the CDR3. Germline V gene lookup returns CDR1 DFQATT and CDR2 SNEGSKA (reference sequence). CDR3 sequence reads: CRADGSQETQYF. As DNA, the CDR3 is TGCAGGGCTGACGGGTCACAAGAGACCCAGTACTTC.

With regard to this clonotype: Being one base from a much bigger clone, this may be a read error. V usage is TRBV7-9 and J usage is TRBJ1-2, with D hard to call. V gave up 7 bases and J gave up 0 bases, with 12 bases separating them. The CDR3 is made up of 14 amino acids. Per the germline V gene, CDR1 is SEHNR and CDR2 is FQNEAQ (reference sequence). CDR3 DNA sequence: TGTGCCAGCATCCCATCTTCATCTAACTATGGCTACACCTTC. It yields the protein CASIPSSSNYGYTF.

The chain carries TRBV28 and TRBJ1-5; D not resolved. The V gene's germline CDR1 is MDHEN and CDR2 SYDVKM. The CDR3 sequence is 14 residues long. Trimming shortened V by 8 bases and J by 4 bases, and 15 bases separated the two germline ends. CDR3 protein: CASGGPEANQPQHF. The CDR3 region has the DNA TGTGCCAGCGGTGGTCCCGAAGCTAATCAGCCCCAGCATTTT.

The chain uses TRBV20-1 and TRBJ2-5; 13 bases are a match to TRBD2. The CDR3 covers 19 residues. Trimming took 1 base from V and 5 from J; bases not matched to a gene: 16. CDR1 and CDR2 from the germline V gene are DFQATT and SNEGSKA (reference sequence). The CDR3 here is CSARVLGLLAGGPLETQYF. The CDR3 nucleotides read TGCAGTGCTAGAGTGTTAGGGCTACTAGCGGGAGGGCCTCTTGAGACCCAGTACTTC.